This note documents a single TCR beta chain sequence. These data belong to a study of blood T cells in healthy people across ages. The CDR3 consists of 18 residues. Looked up from germline, CDR1 is LGHNA and CDR2 is YSLEER. The trim removed 2 bases at V and 2 bases at J, leaving 10 bases unmatched. PCR was performed a second time for about 7 to 12 cycles using a sample-barcoded 5' primer and a J-beta primer mix. TCRdb fed the 5' RACE reads into MiXCR, producing one record per CDR3 protein. The top ten clones hold under 25% of a sample with 1.5 million to 2 million distinct CDR3 sequences, about two fifths of them seen once. At least 6 million PBMCs were isolated per sample.

The receptor was isolated from a human donor in good health. The J gene is TRBJ2-7, the V gene TRBV4-3; TRBD2 matches at 12 bases. The sequenced material came from blood. CDR3 in DNA: TGCGCCAGCAGCCAACAAAGGACTAGCGGGGTCGCGACCTACGAGCAGTACTTC. It translates to CASSQQRTSGVATYEQYF.